These 27 T cell receptor beta chains were sequenced from one sample in a study of OX40 agonist ivuxolimab in advanced cancers. Using immunoSEQ multiplex PCR, the repertoire was profiled, and TCRdb retains in-frame clones only, with some absent. Of roughly 35,000 clones listed, 81% are singletons. This material consisted of CD4+ or CD8+ T cells sorted from blood, taken in a trial of the OX40 agonist ivuxolimab. These receptors originate from an adult with an advanced solid tumor such as melanoma, head and neck, liver or kidney cancer.

The chain combines TRBV5-8 with TRBJ2-2; 9 positions agree with TRBD2. The CDR3 is 14 residues long. V lost 2 bases and J lost 5; bases outside the gene matches: 1. Germline lookup yields CDR1 SGHTS and CDR2 YDEGEE. The CDR3 nucleotides read TGTGCCAGCAGCTTTAGCGGGAGAACCGGGGAGCTGTTTTTT. It translates to CASSFSGRTGELFF.

This clone was seen only once. The chain carries TRBV7-2 and TRBJ1-5, with a tentative D call TRBD1 (5 bases). Trimming pared 5 bases from V and 1 base from J, leaving 6 bases between. Germline V lookup: CDR1 SGHTA, CDR2 FQGNSA. The CDR3 contains 13 residues. The CDR3 nucleotides read TGTGCCAGCAGCAGACAGAGCAATCAGCCCCAGCATTTT. It codes for CASSRQSNQPQHF.

J is TRBJ2-1 and V is TRBV5-1, with D perhaps matching TRBD2 (6 bases). The CDR3 is made up of 14 amino acids. Trimming took 2 bases from V and 8 from J, leaving 14 bases between them. Per germline, CDR1 SGHRS and CDR2 YFSETQ. CDR3 sequence: CASSFGGGMHEQFF. As DNA, the CDR3 is TGCGCCAGCAGCTTTGGAGGAGGGATGCATGAGCAGTTCTTC.

The chain uses TRBV4-2 and TRBJ2-5, with 8 bases matching TRBD2. V dropped 2 bases and J dropped 4; count of bases not matched to a gene: 15. CDR1 and CDR2 (germline): LGHNA, YNFKEQ. This CDR3 is 18 amino acids long. The CDR3: CASSQPTPRSGRGETQYF. The CDR3 DNA follows: TGTGCCAGCAGCCAACCCACCCCGCGAAGCGGGAGAGGAGAGACCCAGTACTTC.

The V and J genes are TRBV18 and TRBJ2-1; D gene ambiguous. The CDR3 sequence is 15 residues long. V was trimmed by 3 bases and J by 0 bases, leaving 9 bases between them. The germline CDR1 and CDR2 sequences are KGHSH and LQKENI. The CDR3 spells CASSPGLVSYNEQFF. CDR3 DNA: TGTGCCAGCTCACCTGGGCTAGTCTCCTACAATGAGCAGTTCTTC.

The chain uses TRBV15 and TRBJ2-1, with D maybe TRBD1 (6 bases). Germline CDR1 reads LNHNV; CDR2 reads YYDKDF (reference sequence). The CDR3 totals 18 residues. Trimming cost V 1 base and J 3 bases, with 19 bases left between them. CDR3 in DNA: TGTGCCACCAGCAGAGCACTTACAGGGAGCGTTTTCTACAATGAGCAGTTCTTC. It encodes CATSRALTGSVFYNEQFF.

The chain recombines TRBV7-2 with TRBJ1-6, with TRBD1 identical over 9 bases. This CDR3 spans 16 amino acids. In germline, CDR1 is SGHTA, CDR2 FQGNSA. Trimming took 3 bases from V and 7 from J; bases not matched to a gene: 7. In DNA form, the CDR3 reads TGTGCCAGCAGCTTCACGGGGACAGGGAACAATTCACCCCTCCACTTT. This encodes CASSFTGTGNNSPLHF.

The gene calls are TRBV28 and TRBJ2-7; D unresolved. V was pared by 3 bases and J by 2 bases, with 8 bases between. This CDR3 has 13 amino acids. CDR1 and CDR2 (germline): MDHEN, SYDVKM. CDR3 amino acids: CASSFSQAYEQYF. The CDR3 DNA reads as TGTGCCAGCAGTTTCTCCCAGGCCTACGAGCAGTACTTC. The full variable domain, in which reference TRBV28 and TRBJ2-7 provide the parts outside the CDR3, is DVKVTQSSRYLVKRTGEKVFLECVQDMDHENMFWYRQDPGLGLRLIYFSYDVKMKEKGDIPEGYSVSREKKERFSLILESASTNQTSMYLCASSFSQAYEQYFGPGTRLTVT.

This chain uses TRBV28 with TRBJ2-1; 8 bases line up with TRBD1. The CDR3 has 12 amino acids. After removal of 2 bases from V and 16 bases from J, the junction contained 7 bases not matched to a gene. The germline V gene encodes CDR1 MDHEN and CDR2 SYDVKM. In DNA form, the CDR3 reads TGTGCCAGCAGTTTACTAGGACAGGGCTCTTTCTTC. Protein: CASSLLGQGSFF.

The chain combines TRBV27 with TRBJ1-4; TRBD1 matches at 10 bases. CDR3 length equals 19 residues. J lost 0 bases, V lost 5 bases, and 12 bases had no gene match. Germline V gene data show CDR1 as MNHEY and CDR2 as SMNVEV (reference sequence). In DNA, the CDR3 is TGTGCCAGCAGTCACCTATCGGACAGGGGGGGGGCAACTAATGAAAAACTGTTTTTT. This translates into CASSHLSDRGGATNEKLFF.

The V and J genes are TRBV7-3 and TRBJ1-2; D call uncertain. Trimming stripped 5 bases from V and 4 bases from J, with 17 bases between. The CDR3 is 15 residues long. CDR1 is SGHTA, CDR2 FQGTGA, per germline. The CDR3, as DNA: TGTGCCAGCAGCCCCGACGGTGGCGGTCTCTATGGCTACACCTTC. This sequence encodes CASSPDGGGLYGYTF. The entire variable domain, with the rest obtained from reference TRBV7-3 and TRBJ1-2, is as follows: GAGVSQTPSNKVTEKGKYVELRCDPISGHTALYWYRQSLGQGPEFLIYFQGTGAADDSGLPNDRFFAVRPEGSVSTLKIQRTERGDSAVYLCASSPDGGGLYGYTFGSGTRLTVV.

This rearrangement joins TRBV2 to TRBJ2-2; D not resolved. Germline CDR1 and CDR2: SNHLY and FYNNEI. V gave up 3 bases and J gave up 0 bases, with 8 bases separating them. This CDR3 region has 15 residues. CDR3 amino acids: CASSESSTNTGELFF. In DNA, the CDR3 is TGTGCCAGCAGTGAGTCCAGCACGAACACCGGGGAGCTGTTTTTT. Combining the CDR3 with reference TRBV2 and TRBJ2-2 gives the whole variable domain EPEVTQTPSHQVTQMGQEVILRCVPISNHLYFYWYRQILGQKVEFLVSFYNNEISEKSEIFDDQFSVERPDGSNFTLKIRSTKLEDSAMYFCASSESSTNTGELFFGEGSRLTVL.

V gene TRBV5-1 combines with J gene TRBJ2-1; the D gene is possibly TRBD2 (5 bases). Trimming took off 7 bases at V and 6 bases at J, with 11 bases between the two ends. The CDR3 length is 12 residues. Germline V gene data show CDR1 as SGHRS and CDR2 as YFSETQ. DNA for the CDR3: TGCGCCAGCGGATCCCGGGGCAATGAGCAGTTCTTC. Protein product: CASGSRGNEQFF.

In its sample, this clone was seen a few times. V usage is TRBV7-6 and J usage is TRBJ1-1, with D maybe TRBD1 (6 bases). With 4 bases removed from V and 10 bases from J, the gap between germline ends came to 19 bases. Germline-derived CDR1 and CDR2 are SGHVS and FNYEAQ. This CDR3 spans 14 amino acids. The CDR3 sequence is CASSSDGVGQRAFF. The CDR3 coding sequence is TGTGCCAGCAGCTCGGACGGTGTCGGACAGAGAGCTTTCTTT.

The V call is TRBV7-2, the J call TRBJ2-5; 8 bases fit TRBD1. Germline loops: CDR1 SGHTA, CDR2 FQGNSA. The CDR3 contains 14 residues. Losses at the gene ends were 5 bases for V and 9 bases for J; bases not matched to a gene: 11. In nucleotides, the CDR3 is TGTGCCAGCAGCGACAGACAGGGGACGGAGGCCCAGTACTTC. Its translation: CASSDRQGTEAQYF.

The chain employs TRBV2 and TRBJ1-3; D unclear. This CDR3 comprises 14 residues. V lost 8 bases and J 1 base, leaving 12 bases between the germline ends. In germline, CDR1 is SNHLY, CDR2 FYNNEI. DNA for the CDR3: TGTGCCAGCGAGGCCCAGACGTCTGGAAACACCATATATTTT. As protein: CASEAQTSGNTIYF.

This clone was seen only a few times. V usage is TRBV7-3 and J usage is TRBJ2-3; TRBD1 might be the D (5 bases). The V end lost 0 bases, the J end lost 1 base, and 5 bases lay between the germline ends. Looked up from germline, CDR1 is SGHTA and CDR2 is FQGTGA. The CDR3 has 14 amino acids. The CDR3 protein is CASSLTGGTDTQYF. CDR3 DNA sequence: TGTGCCAGCAGCTTAACAGGGGGCACAGATACGCAGTATTTT.

The J gene is TRBJ2-7, the V gene TRBV5-1, with 10 bases lining up with TRBD1. V dropped 5 bases and J dropped 6; count of bases not matched to a gene: 8. The length of the CDR3 is 14 residues. Germline V lookup: CDR1 SGHRS, CDR2 YFSETQ. In DNA form, the CDR3 reads TGCGCCAGCAGTAGACAGGGGGCGTTTGGCGAGCAGTACTTC. This gives the protein CASSRQGAFGEQYF. Filled out from reference TRBV5-1 and TRBJ2-7, the complete variable domain reads KAGVTQTPRYLIKTRGQQVTLSCSPISGHRSVSWYQQTPGQGLQFLFEYFSETQRNKGNFPGRFSGRQFSNSRSEMNVSTLELGDSALYLCASSRQGAFGEQYFGPGTRLTVT.

This sequence joins TRBV11-2 and TRBJ2-3, with D unresolved. From germline, CDR1 is SGHAT and CDR2 FQNNGV. The germline V and J ends were trimmed by 6 bases and 0 bases, with 13 bases remaining between them. The CDR3 has 15 residues. The CDR3 nucleotides read TGTGCCAGCAGGAGGAGCTTTGCTAGCACAGATACGCAGTATTTT. Its translation: CASRRSFASTDTQYF.

The CDR3 nucleotides are TGTGCCAGCAGCCAAGATCTGGCGGCCTTTAACTATGGCTACACCTTC. This gives the protein CASSQDLAAFNYGYTF. This sequence joins TRBV4-2 and TRBJ1-2; no clear D gene. The V end was cut by 0 bases, the J end by 1 base, with 12 bases between. This CDR3 comprises 16 residues. Looked up from germline, CDR1 is LGHNA and CDR2 is YNFKEQ.

The chain uses TRBV19 and TRBJ2-5; a weak D match, TRBD1 (6 bases). The last part of the DNA fits TRBJ2-7 better; the J call may be wrong. This CDR3 comprises 14 residues. Germline-derived CDR1 and CDR2 are LNHDA and SQIVND (reference sequence). CDR3 in DNA: TGTGCCAGTAGTCCAGGGGACACAGCGTACGAGCAGTACTTC. Translating it yields CASSPGDTAYEQYF.

The chain uses TRBV6-5 and TRBJ2-7, with D possibly matching TRBD2 (5 bases). Trimming took off 5 bases at V and 4 bases at J, with 18 bases between the two ends. Germline V lookup: CDR1 MNHEY, CDR2 SVGAGI. The CDR3 is made up of 15 amino acids. The CDR3 protein is CASSPRRTWVYEQYF. For the CDR3, the DNA is TGTGCCAGCAGTCCCCGACGGACTTGGGTTTACGAGCAGTACTTC.

V and J are TRBV7-9 and TRBJ2-3; 9 bases align to TRBD2. The germline gives CDR1 SEHNR, CDR2 FQNEAQ (reference sequence). The CDR3 loop spans 16 amino acids. The V segment lost 3 bases and the J segment 6 bases; nucleotides outside the gene matches: 10. CDR3 nucleotides: TGTGCCAGCAGCTTCACAGTTAGCGGGAGAAGGGATACGCAGTATTTT. It is translated as CASSFTVSGRRDTQYF.

This chain uses TRBV19 with TRBJ1-6, with TRBD1 matching 10 bases. CDR3 length: 14 residues. CDR1 is LNHDA and CDR2 is SQIVND in the germline V gene (reference sequence). Trimming removed 6 bases from V and 8 bases from J; junction bases left unmatched: 4. The CDR3 region is CASRGQGGDSPLHF. The DNA for the CDR3 is TGTGCCAGTAGAGGACAGGGGGGTGATTCACCCCTCCACTTT.

The genes are TRBV11-3 and TRBJ2-1; tentatively, D is TRBD1 or TRBD2 (6 bases each). Trimming left V 2 bases short and J 5 bases short, with 13 bases between. From germline, CDR1 is SGHNT and CDR2 YENEEA. CDR3 length: 15 residues. This CDR3 reads CASSLSWRGDNEQFF. CDR3 bases: TGTGCCAGCAGCTTAAGTTGGAGGGGGGACAATGAGCAGTTCTTC.

The chain is built from TRBV19 and TRBJ2-7, with 8 positions matching TRBD2. The CDR3 sequence is 14 residues long. Trimming cost V 6 bases and J 4 bases; bases outside gene matches: 8. Looked up from germline, CDR1 is LNHDA and CDR2 is SQIVND (reference sequence). The CDR3 region has the DNA TGTGCCAGTAGCTCGGGGGGGGCGGATTACGAGCAGTACTTC. Amino acids: CASSSGGADYEQYF.

The rearrangement uses TRBV19 and TRBJ2-4; 8 bases match TRBD1. Trimming at V came to 6 bases and at J to 0 bases, leaving 4 bases not matched to a gene. This CDR3 is built from 15 residues. Looked up from germline, CDR1 is LNHDA and CDR2 is SQIVND (reference sequence). The CDR3 DNA follows: TGTGCCAGTAGACAGGGGGTGCTAGCCAAAAACATTCAGTACTTC. This translates into CASRQGVLAKNIQYF.